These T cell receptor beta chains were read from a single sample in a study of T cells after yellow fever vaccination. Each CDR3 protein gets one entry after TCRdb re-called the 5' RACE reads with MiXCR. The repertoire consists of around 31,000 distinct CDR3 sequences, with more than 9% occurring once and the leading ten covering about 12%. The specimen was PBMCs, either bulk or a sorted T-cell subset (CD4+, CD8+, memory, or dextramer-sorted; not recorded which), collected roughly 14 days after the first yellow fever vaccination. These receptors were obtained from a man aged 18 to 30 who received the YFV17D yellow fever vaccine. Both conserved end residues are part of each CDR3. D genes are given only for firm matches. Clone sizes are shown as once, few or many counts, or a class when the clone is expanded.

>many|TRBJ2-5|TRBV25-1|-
TGTGCCAGCAGTGGGGGGCATGAGACCCAGTACTTC
CASSGGHETQYF
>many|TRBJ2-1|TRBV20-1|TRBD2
TGCAGTGCTGCATTTTCCTCGGGGGGGCCTAATGAGCAGTTCTTC
CSAAFSSGGPNEQFF
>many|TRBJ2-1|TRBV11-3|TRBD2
TGTGCCAGCGGGGGGGAAGGGAATGAGCAGTTCTTC
CASGGEGNEQFF
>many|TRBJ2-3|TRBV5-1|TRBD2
TGCGCCAGCAGCCTCCAGGGAGCGGGGCCGGTGGATACGCAGTATTTT
CASSLQGAGPVDTQYF
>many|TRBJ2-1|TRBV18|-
TGTGCCAGCTCAACCGGGGACTACAATGAGCAGTTCTTC
CASSTGDYNEQFF
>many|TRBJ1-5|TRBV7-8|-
TGTGCCAGCAGCTTAAACCGATTAAAGAGGGAGCCCCAGCATTTT
CASSLNRLKREPQHF
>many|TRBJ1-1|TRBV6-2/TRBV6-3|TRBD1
TGTGCCAGCAGTTTCTCAGGGGGCACTGAAGCTTTCTTT
CASSFSGGTEAFF
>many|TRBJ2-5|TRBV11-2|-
TGTGCCAGCAGCCCGCCCGCGCTAGAGACCCAGTACTTC
CASSPPALETQYF
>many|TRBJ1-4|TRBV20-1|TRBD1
TGCAGTGCTAGAACTCCAGGGGGCAATGCAAAACTGTTTTTT
CSARTPGGNAKLFF
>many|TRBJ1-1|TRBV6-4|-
TGTGCCAGCAGTCTGGGGTTGAACACTGAAGCTTTCTTT
CASSLGLNTEAFF
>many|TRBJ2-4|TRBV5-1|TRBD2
TGCGCCAGCAGCTTGGGACTAGCGGGGGGGCCGGGCATTCAGTACTTC
CASSLGLAGGPGIQYF
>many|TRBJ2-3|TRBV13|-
TGTGCCAGCAGCTCAGCCGGTTGGGGAATCTCCGCCCGAGATACGCAGTATTTT
CASSSAGWGISARDTQYF
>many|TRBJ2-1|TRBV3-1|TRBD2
TGTGCCAGCAGAAACAGCGGGGGGGCACCCCACAATGAGCAGTTCTTC
CASRNSGGAPHNEQFF